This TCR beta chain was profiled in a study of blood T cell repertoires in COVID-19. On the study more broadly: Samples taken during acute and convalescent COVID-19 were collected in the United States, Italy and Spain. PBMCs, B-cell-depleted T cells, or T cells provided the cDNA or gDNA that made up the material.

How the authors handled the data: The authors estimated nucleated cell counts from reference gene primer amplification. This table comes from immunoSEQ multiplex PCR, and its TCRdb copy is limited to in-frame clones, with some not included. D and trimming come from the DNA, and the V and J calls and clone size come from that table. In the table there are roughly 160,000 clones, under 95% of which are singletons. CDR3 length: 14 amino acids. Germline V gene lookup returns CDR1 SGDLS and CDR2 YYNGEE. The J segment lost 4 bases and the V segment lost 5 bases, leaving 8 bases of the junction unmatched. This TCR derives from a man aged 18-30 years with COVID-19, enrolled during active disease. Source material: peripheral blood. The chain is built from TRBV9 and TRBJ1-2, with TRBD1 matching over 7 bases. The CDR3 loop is CASRGKTGAYGYTF. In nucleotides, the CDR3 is TGTGCCAGCAGAGGTAAAACAGGGGCCTATGGCTACACCTTC.